This T cell receptor (beta chain) derives from a study of response to subunit inactivated influenza vaccine. TCRdb reprocessed the RT-PCR reads via MiXCR and lists one record per CDR3 protein. The sample has about 500,000 distinct CDR3 sequences; approximately 15% are singletons. This clonotype was found a few times. Sample: CD4+ T cells sorted from PBMCs, taken less than 30 months after vaccination. The origin of this receptor is a man aged 50 to 69 who received an inactivated influenza vaccine.

The CDR3 loop is CASGWGNTGELFF. CDR3 DNA sequence: TGTGCCAGCGGGTGGGGTAACACCGGGGAGCTGTTTTTT. The chain uses TRBV11-2 and TRBJ2-2, with D unclear. The CDR3 is 13 residues long. Germline lookup yields CDR1 SGHAT and CDR2 FQNNGV. Trimming stripped 8 bases from V and 2 bases from J, with 9 bases between. Full variable domain (rest looked up from reference TRBV11-2 and TRBJ2-2): EAGVAQSPRYKIIEKRQSVAFWCNPISGHATLYWYQQILGQGPKLLIQFQNNGVVDDSQLPKDRFSAERLKGVDSTLKIQPAKLEDSAVYLCASGWGNTGELFFGEGSRLTVL.